These T cell receptor beta chains were read from a single sample in a study of T cell responses to AZD1222 COVID-19 vaccine. Generated by immunoSEQ multiplex PCR, the TCRdb table keeps only in-frame clones and is missing some. The repertoire holds roughly 180,000 clones, with about 94% as singletons. This sample comprised peripheral blood, obtained on day 0 of AZD1222 vaccination. All receptors derive from an adult in good health. CDR3s include the opening cysteine and the closing phenylalanine or tryptophan. D genes are given only for firm matches. Size values are once, few and many counts, or a class for expanded clones, and some rows have none.

>TRBV7-2|TRBJ2-7|NA|NA
TGTGCCAGCAGCTTAGGCGGTCATAGCTCCTACGAGCAGTACTTC
CASSLGGHSSYEQYF
>TRBV7-9|TRBJ2-5|NA|TRBD2
TGTGCCAGCAGCTTTTCCTCACTAGCGGGAGGTCCAGAGACCCAGTACTTC
CASSFSSLAGGPETQYF
>TRBV30|TRBJ1-2|few|NA
TGTGCCTGGGGAGGTTGGGGGGCGTATGGCTACACCTTC
CAWGGWGAYGYTF
>TRBV6-4|TRBJ1-2|NA|NA
TGTGCCAGCAGTGACGGCAGGTTCAATGGCTACACCTTC
CASSDGRFNGYTF
>TRBV28|TRBJ1-1|once|TRBD1
TGTGCCAGCAGTTTTTCGGGACAGGACTTGAGGGCTTTCTTT
CASSFSGQDLRAFF
>TRBV29-1|TRBJ1-3|once|NA
TGCAGCGCCACCATGGGGGTCATCGGTGGAAACACCATATATTTT
CSATMGVIGGNTIYF
>TRBV7-9|TRBJ2-1|NA|NA
TGTGCCAGCAGCTTACGGGAACTTAATGAGCAGTTCTTC
CASSLRELNEQFF
>TRBV6-4|TRBJ1-5|NA|NA
TGTGCCAGCAGTGACTGCCGGGAGGACTGGGGCAATCAGCCCCAGCATTTT
CASSDCREDWGNQPQHF
>TRBV27|TRBJ2-7|NA|NA
TGTGCCAGCAGTCCCTCGGGTCAGGGATACGAGCAGTACTTC
CASSPSGQGYEQYF
>TRBV6-5|TRBJ2-7|NA|NA
TGTGCCAGCAGTCACCGGACAGACTACTACGAGCAGTACTTC
CASSHRTDYYEQYF
>TRBV28|TRBJ2-7|NA|NA
TGTGCCAGCAGTTTAAGGCGGGACTCCAACGAGCAGTACTTC
CASSLRRDSNEQYF
>TRBV15|TRBJ2-7|NA|NA
TGTGCCACTCGGGACCCGGCGGAGATTTCCTACGAGCAGTACTTC
CATRDPAEISYEQYF
>TRBV28|TRBJ1-1|NA|NA
TGTGCCAGCAGTTTCGTCGGGAGGGACACTGAAGCTTTCTTT
CASSFVGRDTEAFF
>TRBV5-4|TRBJ2-1|NA|NA
TGTGCCAGCAGCGGGGTCGGGAGCTCCTACAATGAGCAGTTCTTC
CASSGVGSSYNEQFF
>TRBV29-1|TRBJ1-3|NA|NA
TGCAGCGTTGATAGGGGAGACACCATATATTTT
CSVDRGDTIYF
>TRBV4-1|TRBJ1-1|once|NA
TGCGCCAGCAGCCAAGGCGGGCAGCCTGAAGCTTTCTTT
CASSQGGQPEAFF
>TRBV7-2|TRBJ2-5|NA|TRBD2
TGTGCCAGCAGCGTCTTAGCGGGAGACCTCCAAGAGACCCAGTACTTC
CASSVLAGDLQETQYF
>TRBV6-1|TRBJ1-2|NA|TRBD1
TGTGCCAGCAGTGAGGGGTCAGGGGGCGTCTATGGCTACACCTTC
CASSEGSGGVYGYTF
>TRBV11-3|TRBJ2-5|NA|NA
TGTGCCAGCAGCAATCAGGGGAGAGAGACCCAGTACTTC
CASSNQGRETQYF
>TRBV10-3|TRBJ2-2|NA|NA
TGTGCCATCGGCACCCCCAACACCGGGGAGCTGTTTTTT
CAIGTPNTGELFF